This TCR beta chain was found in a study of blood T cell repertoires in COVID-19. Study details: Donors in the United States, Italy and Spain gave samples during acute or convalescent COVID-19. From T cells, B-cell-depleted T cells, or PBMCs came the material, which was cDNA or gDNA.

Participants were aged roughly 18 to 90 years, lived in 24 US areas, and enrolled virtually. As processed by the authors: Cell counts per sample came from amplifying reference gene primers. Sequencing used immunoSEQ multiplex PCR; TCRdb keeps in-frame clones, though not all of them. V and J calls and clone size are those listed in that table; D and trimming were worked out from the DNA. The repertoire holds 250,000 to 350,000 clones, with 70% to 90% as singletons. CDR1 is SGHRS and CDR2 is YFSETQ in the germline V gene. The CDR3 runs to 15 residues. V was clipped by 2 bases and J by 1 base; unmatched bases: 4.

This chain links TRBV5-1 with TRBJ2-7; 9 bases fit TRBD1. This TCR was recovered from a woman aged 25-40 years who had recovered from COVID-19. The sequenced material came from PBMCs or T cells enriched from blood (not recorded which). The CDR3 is CASSLQGAPSYEQYF. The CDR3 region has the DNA TGCGCCAGCAGCTTACAGGGGGCCCCTTCCTACGAGCAGTACTTC.